This T cell receptor (beta chain) was documented in a study of T cells in Graves' hyperthyroidism and ophthalmopathy. Turning to the study itself: Before treatment of any kind, peripheral blood was taken at initial diagnosis. Findings of the study overall: Most thyroid clonotypes that were expanded above 0.001 also turned up in blood.

The CDR3 is 16 amino acids. V lost 3 bases, J lost 3 bases, and 6 bases stayed unmatched. Authors of the study amplified TCR beta CDR3 regions from RNA transcripts. The TCR CDR3 first-round RT-PCR relied on the HTBI primer set. TCRdb re-derived calls from the multiplex PCR reads in MiXCR, one entry per CDR3 protein. The sample has roughly 300,000 distinct CDR3 sequences; roughly 18% are singletons. The authors took PBMCs from roughly 9.7 ml fresh peripheral blood. This clonotype was recorded many times. Its target is unknown. The clonotype comes from a woman between 45 and 65 years old with Graves' hyperthyroidism. The sample was blood. The rearrangement links TRBV12-3 or TRBV12-4 to TRBJ2-3, with 10 bases fitting TRBD1. CDR3 coding DNA: TGTGCCAGCAGTTTCGCGACAGGGGGCGGTACAGATACGCAGTATTTT. Amino acid sequence: CASSFATGGGTDTQYF.